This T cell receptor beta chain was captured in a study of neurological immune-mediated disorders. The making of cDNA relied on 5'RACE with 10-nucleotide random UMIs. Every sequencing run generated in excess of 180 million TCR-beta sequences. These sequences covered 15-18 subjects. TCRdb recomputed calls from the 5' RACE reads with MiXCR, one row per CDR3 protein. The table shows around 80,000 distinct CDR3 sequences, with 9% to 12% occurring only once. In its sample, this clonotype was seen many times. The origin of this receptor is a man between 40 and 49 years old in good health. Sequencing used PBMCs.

CDR3 loop: CASSLGGGSFDNEQFF. The CDR3 coding sequence is TGCGCCAGCAGCTTGGGGGGGGGAAGCTTTGACAATGAGCAGTTCTTC. The chain links TRBV5-1 to TRBJ2-1; the match to TRBD2 covers 7 bases. The CDR3 extends over 16 amino acids. Trimming cost V 0 bases and J 5 bases; bases outside gene matches: 8. Per germline, CDR1 SGHRS and CDR2 YFSETQ.